The present T cell receptor beta chain was sequenced within a study of human T cells and chemical hapten exposure. Study-wide context: Donors were sensitized with 2% DPC on the upper inner arm. DPC at 0.01% went onto the upper back in patch tests, read at 6 days. Findings and limits, study-wide: Expanded TCR sets contained significantly more large CDR3 similarity clusters than controls.

CDR3 length: 18 amino acids. Germline V gives CDR1 SSHAT, CDR2 FNYEAQ (reference sequence). A single record per CDR3 protein comes from TCRdb applying MiXCR to the RACE reads. Of 39,000 or so distinct CDR3 sequences in the sample, over 3.5% were seen once. The time point here: patch test 1, 2 weeks after DPC sensitization. Treatment defined: therapeutic diphenylcyclopropenone sensitization with weekly scalp DPC. Extraction yielded total RNA from whole blood (unfractionated). Investigators collected blood before applying each patch test. This clonotype was counted between two and nine times. What it binds is unknown. One end of the junction fails to match germline, which may point to a read error.

The sequence was collected from a man in his fifties with alopecia areata. Some clones in this sample may be carry-over from other donors' samples. The chain is built from TRBV7-7 and TRBJ2-2, with 7 positions matching TRBD2. The specimen comprised whole blood, sampled in connection with sensitization to the hapten diphenylcyclopropenone (DPC). CDR3 sequence reads: CASSLISSSGLTSGELFF. The CDR3 DNA reads TGTGCTAGCAGCTTAATCTCCTCTAGCGGTCTCACCTCGGGGGAGCTGTTTTTT.